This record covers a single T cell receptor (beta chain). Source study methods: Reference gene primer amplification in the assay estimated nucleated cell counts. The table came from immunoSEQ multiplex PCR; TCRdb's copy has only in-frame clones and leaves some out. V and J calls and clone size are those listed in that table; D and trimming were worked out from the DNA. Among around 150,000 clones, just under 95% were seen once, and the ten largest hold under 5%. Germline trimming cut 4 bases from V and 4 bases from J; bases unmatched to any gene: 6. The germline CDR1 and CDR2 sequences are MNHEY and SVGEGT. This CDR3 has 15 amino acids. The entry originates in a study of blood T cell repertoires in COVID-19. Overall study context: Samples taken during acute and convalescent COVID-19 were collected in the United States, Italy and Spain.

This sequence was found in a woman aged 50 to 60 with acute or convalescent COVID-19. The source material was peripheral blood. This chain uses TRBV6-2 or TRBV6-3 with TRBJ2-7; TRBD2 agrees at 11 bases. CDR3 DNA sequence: TGTGCCAGCAGTTCGTGGACTAGCGGGTCATACGAGCAGTACTTC. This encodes CASSSWTSGSYEQYF.